The T cell receptor beta chain described here comes from a study of T cells after yellow fever vaccination. From germline, CDR1 is MNHEY and CDR2 SVGAGI. The ends lost 10 bases at V and 0 bases at J; junction bases unmatched: 3. This CDR3 has 13 amino acids. Template switching by 5'RACE produced TCR cDNA, adding a universal primer site and UMIs. TCRdb recomputed calls from the 5' RACE reads with MiXCR, one row per CDR3 protein. The sample yields some 350,000 distinct CDR3 sequences, approximately 3.9% seen once. The chain combines TRBV6-5 with TRBJ2-1; 7 bases match TRBD1. This specimen consisted of PBMCs, obtained 5 days after the yellow fever booster vaccination. The receptor's source is a man between 18 and 29 years old who received the YFV17D yellow fever vaccine. The CDR3 is CATAGGSYNEQFF. The CDR3 DNA follows: TGTGCCACCGCAGGGGGCTCCTACAATGAGCAGTTCTTC.